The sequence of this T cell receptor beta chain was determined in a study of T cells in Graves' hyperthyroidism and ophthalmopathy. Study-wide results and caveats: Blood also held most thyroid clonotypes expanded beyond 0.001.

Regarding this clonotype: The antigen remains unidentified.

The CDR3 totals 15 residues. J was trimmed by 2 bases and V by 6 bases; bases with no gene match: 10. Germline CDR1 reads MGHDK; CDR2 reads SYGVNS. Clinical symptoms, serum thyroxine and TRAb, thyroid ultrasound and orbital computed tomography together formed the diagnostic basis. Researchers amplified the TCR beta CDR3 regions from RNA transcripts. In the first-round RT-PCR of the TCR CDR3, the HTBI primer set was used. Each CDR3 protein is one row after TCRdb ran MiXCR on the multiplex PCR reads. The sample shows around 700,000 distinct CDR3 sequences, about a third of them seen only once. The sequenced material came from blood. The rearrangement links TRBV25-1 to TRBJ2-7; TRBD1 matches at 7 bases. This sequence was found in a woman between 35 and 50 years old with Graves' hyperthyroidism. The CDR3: CASRTATGLTYEQYF. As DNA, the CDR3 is TGTGCCAGCAGAACGGCGACAGGGCTCACCTACGAGCAGTACTTC.